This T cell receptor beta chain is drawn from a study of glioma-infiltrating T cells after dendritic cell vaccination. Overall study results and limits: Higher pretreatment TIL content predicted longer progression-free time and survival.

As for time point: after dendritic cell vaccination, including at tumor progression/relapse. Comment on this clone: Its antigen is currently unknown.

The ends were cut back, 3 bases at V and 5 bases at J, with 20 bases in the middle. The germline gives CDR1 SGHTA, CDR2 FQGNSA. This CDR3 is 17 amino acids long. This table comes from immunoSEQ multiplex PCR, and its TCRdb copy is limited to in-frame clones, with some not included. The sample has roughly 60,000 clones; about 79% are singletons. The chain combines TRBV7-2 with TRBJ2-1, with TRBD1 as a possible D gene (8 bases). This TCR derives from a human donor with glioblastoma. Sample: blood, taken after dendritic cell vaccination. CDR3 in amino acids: CASSLAPGGGGHNEQFF. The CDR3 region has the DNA TGTGCCAGCAGCTTGGCCCCAGGGGGCGGGGGACACAATGAGCAGTTCTTC.